This T cell receptor (beta chain) stems from a study of CD8+ T cells in alopecia areata. Treatment: oral pan-JAK inhibitor, 5-10 mg twice daily. CD4+ and CD8+ T cells were sorted from PBMCs stained for CD3, CD4 and CD8. This CDR3 is built from 13 residues. Germline V gives CDR1 SQVTM, CDR2 ANQGSEA. Turning to this clone: The junction departs from germline at one end; a sequencing error may be responsible.

RNA extraction was followed by reverse transcription into cDNA, which acted as the sequencing template. Data came from immunoSEQ multiplex PCR; TCRdb stores just in-frame clones and leaves some out. Of 150,000 to 200,000 clones in the sample, around three fifths were seen once. The TCR comes from a human donor with alopecia areata. The chain uses TRBV29-1 and TRBJ1-5; no definite D call. Sequencing was performed on CD4+ T cells sorted from blood, taken around week 49, from a patient treated with tofacitinib. The CDR3 DNA reads as TGCAGCGTGGAAGAGGCTAGCAATCAGCCCCAGCATTTT. This gives the protein CSVEEASNQPQHF.